The source of this T cell receptor beta chain is a study of blood T cell repertoires in COVID-19. Study details: The United States, Italy and Spain were the sources of the acute and convalescent COVID-19 samples.

As processed by the authors: Estimation of nucleated cell counts relied on the amplification of reference gene primers. Profiled with immunoSEQ multiplex PCR; TCRdb holds only in-frame clones, not every one. Clonal size and the V and J genes are those of that table, whereas D and trimming came from the DNA. The sample records approximately 280,000 clones, approximately 85% being singletons. The CDR3 is made up of 13 amino acids. Trimming pared 5 bases from V and 0 bases from J, leaving 5 bases between. Germline V gives CDR1 MNHNY, CDR2 SVGAGI (reference sequence). The J gene is TRBJ2-1, the V gene TRBV6-6, with D unclear. The specimen was peripheral blood. This clonotype was sampled from a woman between 70 and 85 years old with acute or convalescent COVID-19. The CDR3 DNA sequence: TGTGCCAGCAGTCCGAGCTCCTACAATGAGCAGTTCTTC. Its protein product is CASSPSSYNEQFF.